This T cell receptor beta chain emerged from a study of shared clonotypes between healthy human individuals. Each donor was a Caucasian adult residing in Nashville, Tennessee. Remarks on this clone: Its antigen remains unidentified.

Trimming took off 5 bases at V and 2 bases at J, with 11 bases between the two ends. The V gene's germline CDR1 is SGHTA and CDR2 FQGNSA. The length of the CDR3 is 14 residues. Study-level findings and limits: Between several donors, naive CD4 clonotypes were shared at a level of approximately 5%.

Measured with immunoSEQ multiplex PCR; TCRdb has only the in-frame clones, and not every one. Among 2,100,000 or so clones, approximately 94% were seen once, and the ten largest hold 0.1% to 0.15%. Sequencing was done on a sample of naive CD4+ T cells sorted from blood. Subset meaning: CD45RA+ positively selected. This sequence joins TRBV7-2 and TRBJ2-3; the D call may be TRBD1 or TRBD2 (5 bases each). This sequence originates from a man between 18 and 35 years old in good health. CDR3 in amino acids: CASSLGTNTDTQYF. The CDR3 DNA is TGTGCCAGCAGCCTTGGGACCAACACAGATACGCAGTATTTT.